In its sample, the clone carrying this TCR beta chain was seen many times. Its antigen is as yet unknown. Tagging with unique molecular identifiers was a feature of the TCR beta cDNA libraries. TCRdb processed the PCR reads anew with MiXCR; each CDR3 protein has one entry. The profile covers around 400,000 distinct CDR3 sequences, with 30% to 40% appearing a single time and less than 8% taken by the ten largest. This entry is derived from a study of post-analysis software for immune sequencing data. Broader study findings: Elevated frequency relative to controls characterized four or five TRBV segments in patients, TRBV5-6, TRBV5-1 and TRBV20-1 among them.

Germline loops: CDR1 SQVTM, CDR2 ANQGSEA. The CDR3 consists of 12 residues. Between the trimmed V and J ends, which lost 4 bases and 2 bases, there was a span of 9 bases. Source material: blood. The chain recombines TRBV29-1 with TRBJ2-7; tentative D call: TRBD2 (7 bases). This clonotype was obtained from a girl aged 2 to 9 with multiple sclerosis. As DNA, the CDR3 is TGCAGCGTTGGAGGGGGGGCCTACGAGCAGTACTTC. The encoded protein is CSVGGGAYEQYF.